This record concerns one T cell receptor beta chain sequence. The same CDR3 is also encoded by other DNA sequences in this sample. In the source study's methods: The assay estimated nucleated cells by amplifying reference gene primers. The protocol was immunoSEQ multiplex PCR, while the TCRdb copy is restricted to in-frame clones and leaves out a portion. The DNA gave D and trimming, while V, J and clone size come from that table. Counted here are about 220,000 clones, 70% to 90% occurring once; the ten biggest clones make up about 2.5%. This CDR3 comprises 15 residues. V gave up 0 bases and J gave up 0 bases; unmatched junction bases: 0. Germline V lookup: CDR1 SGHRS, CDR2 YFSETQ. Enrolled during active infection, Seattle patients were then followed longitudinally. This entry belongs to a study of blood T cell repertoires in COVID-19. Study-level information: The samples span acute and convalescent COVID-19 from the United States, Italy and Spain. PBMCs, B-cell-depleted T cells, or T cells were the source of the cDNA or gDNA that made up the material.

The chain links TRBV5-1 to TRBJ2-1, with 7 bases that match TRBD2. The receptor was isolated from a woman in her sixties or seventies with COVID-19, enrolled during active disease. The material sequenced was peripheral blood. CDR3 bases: TGCGCCAGCAGCTTGGGCGGGAGCTCCTACAATGAGCAGTTCTTC. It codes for CASSLGGSSYNEQFF.